The 3 T cell receptor beta chains below come from one sample, sequenced in a study of blood T cell repertoires in COVID-19. Profiled with immunoSEQ multiplex PCR; TCRdb holds only in-frame clones, not every one. The data show some 290,000 clones, roughly 90% seen once. Material: peripheral blood. The receptors were gathered from a woman aged 25 to 39 with COVID-19, enrolled during active disease.

This sequence joins TRBV5-4 and TRBJ2-7, with a tentative D call TRBD1 (5 bases). V was shortened by 4 bases and J by 4 bases, with 15 bases between the two germline ends. Germline V gene sequence: CDR1 SGHNT, CDR2 YYREEE (reference sequence). The CDR3 has 14 residues. The CDR3 DNA reads as TGTGCCAGCAGCCCGCAGGGTTACACGTACGAGCAGTACTTC. The encoded protein is CASSPQGYTYEQYF.

The rearrangement links TRBV4-2 to TRBJ1-3, with 8 bases fitting TRBD1. Germline CDR1 is LGHNA and CDR2 is YNFKEQ. The V and J ends lost 1 base and 3 bases, in that order; junction bases with no gene match: 5. The CDR3 is 16 amino acids. CDR3 loop: CASSQAQGASGNTIYF. The CDR3 DNA follows: TGTGCCAGCAGCCAAGCGCAGGGGGCAAGTGGAAACACCATATATTTT.

The gene calls are TRBV6-1 and TRBJ1-4; tentatively, D is TRBD1 (6 bases). The CDR3 consists of 16 residues. V lost 4 bases and J lost 2, with 14 bases in between. Germline loops: CDR1 MNHNS, CDR2 SASEGT. This chain's CDR3 is CASSGEGTITNEKLFF. The CDR3 DNA follows: TGTGCCAGCAGTGGTGAAGGGACAATCACTAATGAAAAACTGTTTTTT.